The 31 T cell receptor beta chains below all came from one sample that was sequenced in a study of blood T cell repertoires in COVID-19. This table comes from immunoSEQ multiplex PCR, and its TCRdb copy is limited to in-frame clones, with some not included. The repertoire consists of about 180,000 clones, with 80% to 90% occurring once and the leading ten covering 7% to 10%. The source material was peripheral blood. These receptor sequences come from a man aged 50 to 60 with active or convalescent COVID-19.

The V and J genes are TRBV29-1 and TRBJ2-1; the D gene is possibly TRBD2 (5 bases). The CDR3 is 14 amino acids. Germline V gene data show CDR1 as SQVTM and CDR2 as ANQGSEA. V shed 5 bases and J shed 9 bases, with 20 bases lying between them. CDR3 loop: CSVSLLSYGGEQFF. The CDR3 nucleotides read TGCAGCGTTAGTCTTCTTTCTTACGGAGGTGAGCAGTTCTTC.

This chain connects TRBV6-5 to TRBJ1-2; TRBD1 matches 7 bases. The germline CDR1 and CDR2 sequences are MNHEY and SVGAGI. There are 14 residues in the CDR3. After removal of 11 bases from V and 3 bases from J, the junction contained 12 bases not matched to a gene. In DNA, the CDR3 is TGTGCCGGCTTACAGACAGGGACGCACTATGGCTACACCTTC. This encodes CAGLQTGTHYGYTF.

This chain joins TRBV3-1 (or the pseudogene TRBV3-2) and TRBJ2-3; the D is unclear. Germline V lookup: CDR1 LGHDT, CDR2 YNNKEL (reference sequence). V shed 1 base and J shed 6 bases, with 14 bases lying between them. The CDR3 runs to 15 residues. CDR3 loop: CASSQGFVRTDTQYF. The CDR3 region has the DNA TGTGCCAGCAGCCAAGGGTTCGTAAGAACTGATACGCAGTATTTT.

The chain links TRBV7-9 to TRBJ1-1, with a tentative D call TRBD1 (6 bases). The V end lost 1 base, the J end lost 3 bases, and 9 bases lay between the germline ends. CDR1 is SEHNR, CDR2 FQNEAQ, per germline (reference sequence). There are 14 residues in the CDR3. The CDR3 coding sequence is TGTGCCAGCAGCTTAGGAGGGGGGGACACTGAAGCTTTCTTT. Protein product: CASSLGGGDTEAFF.

The CDR3: CASSKAEGGPHTEAFF. For the CDR3, the DNA is TGTGCCAGCAGCAAAGCGGAAGGGGGCCCTCACACTGAAGCTTTCTTT. The J gene is TRBJ1-1, the V gene TRBV21-1; the table's D call of TRBD1 was not tested on the DNA. TRBV21-1 is a pseudogene segment. The CDR3 is 16 residues long.

The V and J genes are TRBV5-1 and TRBJ2-5; TRBD2 matches at 9 bases. Trimming at V came to 6 bases and at J to 2 bases, leaving 5 bases not matched to a gene. There are 14 residues in the CDR3. CDR1 and CDR2 from the germline V gene are SGHRS and YFSETQ. CDR3 sequence (DNA): TGCGCCAGCACCCTGACTAGCGGTCAAGAGACCCAGTACTTC. Amino acid sequence: CASTLTSGQETQYF. Filled out from reference TRBV5-1 and TRBJ2-5, the complete variable domain reads KAGVTQTPRYLIKTRGQQVTLSCSPISGHRSVSWYQQTPGQGLQFLFEYFSETQRNKGNFPGRFSGRQFSNSRSEMNVSTLELGDSALYLCASTLTSGQETQYFGPGTRLLVL.

This chain joins TRBV5-7 and TRBJ2-1, with D tentatively TRBD2 (5 bases). TRBV5-7 is an ORF, with its function uncertain. Trimming removed 1 base from V and 0 bases from J, with 17 bases in between. The CDR3 consists of 18 residues. CDR3 DNA: TGTGCCAGCAGCTTGAAGCGGATTGCGGCGTGCTCCTACAATGAGCAGTTCTTC. Its protein product is CASSLKRIAACSYNEQFF.

This sequence joins TRBV6-2 or TRBV6-3 and TRBJ2-2; D remains ambiguous. There are 14 residues in the CDR3. V was clipped by 0 bases and J by 3 bases, with 5 bases between them. In germline, CDR1 is MNHEY, CDR2 SVGEGT. The CDR3 bases are TGTGCCAGCAGTTACTCTCGGTACACCGGGGAGCTGTTTTTT. This sequence encodes CASSYSRYTGELFF.

The gene calls are TRBV24-1 and TRBJ1-1, with D possibly TRBD1 on 6 matching bases. The CDR3 is made up of 12 amino acids. Trimming pared 8 bases from V and 9 bases from J, leaving 15 bases between. In germline, CDR1 is KGHDR, CDR2 SFDVKD. CDR3 nucleotides: TGTGCCACCACCGAAGGTGGGGGCCAAGCTTTCTTT. As protein: CATTEGGGQAFF.

This chain connects TRBV7-9 to TRBJ2-7, with 14 bases lining up with TRBD2. Trimming took 11 bases from V and 7 from J; bases not matched to a gene: 7. The CDR3 runs 13 residues. The V gene's germline CDR1 is SEHNR and CDR2 FQNEAQ (reference sequence). Here the CDR3 reads CAQQGLAGGEQYF. Written as DNA, the CDR3 is TGTGCCCAACAAGGACTAGCGGGAGGAGAGCAGTACTTC.

V and J are TRBV7-6 and TRBJ2-5; TRBD2 matches at 10 bases. The V gene's germline CDR1 is SGHVS and CDR2 FNYEAQ. This CDR3 has 15 residues. Unmatched junction bases numbered 2, after V lost 3 bases and J lost 1 base. The CDR3, as DNA: TGTGCCAGCAGCTTTGAGCGGGGGGGCCAAGAGACCCAGTACTTC. Encoded protein: CASSFERGGQETQYF.

This clone was observed a handful of times. The CDR3 loop reads CASTARGINYGYTF. The CDR3 DNA reads TGTGCCAGCACGGCCAGGGGGATTAACTATGGCTACACCTTC. The rearrangement joins TRBV3-1 (or the pseudogene TRBV3-2) to TRBJ1-2; TRBD1 matches at 7 bases. Per the germline V gene, CDR1 is LGHDT and CDR2 is YNNKEL (reference sequence). Germline trimming cut 7 bases from V and 1 base from J; bases unmatched to any gene: 6. This CDR3 is built from 14 residues.

In this sample, this clone turned up once. CDR3: CASSRGGANTEAFF. The DNA for the CDR3 is TGTGCCAGCAGTAGAGGGGGTGCGAACACTGAAGCTTTCTTT. The genes are TRBV28 and TRBJ1-1; perhaps TRBD1 as D (6 bases). The CDR3 is made up of 14 amino acids. Germline V CDR1 and CDR2: MDHEN, SYDVKM. Trimming cost V 5 bases and J 1 base, with 11 bases left between them.

The chain employs TRBV19 and TRBJ2-7; D call uncertain. Germline CDR1 and CDR2: LNHDA and SQIVND (reference sequence). The CDR3 consists of 15 residues. Trimming removed 0 bases at V and 4 bases at J, with 13 bases between. The CDR3 region has the DNA TGTGCCAGTAGTATAGATCCCAGTTCAACGTACGAGCAGTACTTC. Its protein is CASSIDPSSTYEQYF. Full variable domain (remainder filled in from reference TRBV19 and TRBJ2-7): DGGITQSPKYLFRKEGQNVTLSCEQNLNHDAMYWYRQDPGQGLRLIYYSQIVNDFQKGDIAEGYSVSREKKESFPLTVTSAQKNPTAFYLCASSIDPSSTYEQYFGPGTRLTVT.

The chain joins TRBV6-6 to TRBJ2-2, with 9 nucleotides matching TRBD2. Germline CDR1 MNHNY, CDR2 SVGAGI (reference sequence). This CDR3 contains 15 residues. The V and J ends lost 8 bases and 1 base, in that order; junction bases with no gene match: 5. The CDR3 DNA follows: TGTGCCAGCGGGAGACTAGCGGTGAACACCGGGGAGCTGTTTTTT. Translation gives CASGRLAVNTGELFF.

The chain joins TRBV30 to TRBJ1-1; D is possibly TRBD1 (6 bases). Trimming stripped 5 bases from V and 2 bases from J, with 15 bases between. The germline gives CDR1 GTSNPN, CDR2 SVGIG (reference sequence). The CDR3 loop spans 14 amino acids. DNA of the CDR3: TGTGCCTGGGAACCCGGGACAAGCAACACTGAAGCTTTCTTT. Residues: CAWEPGTSNTEAFF.

The V call is TRBV27, the J call TRBJ1-4; no clear D. The V end lost 7 bases, the J end lost 0 bases, and 24 bases lay between the germline ends. The germline gives CDR1 MNHEY, CDR2 SMNVEV (reference sequence). The CDR3 totals 19 residues. The CDR3 protein is CASTSRATIGGATNEKLFF. The CDR3 nucleotides are TGTGCCAGCACTAGTCGGGCGACAATTGGAGGCGCAACTAATGAAAAACTGTTTTTT.

The V gene is TRBV24-1, the J gene TRBJ2-7; 8 bases map to TRBD1. The V gene's germline CDR1 is KGHDR and CDR2 SFDVKD. V gave up 6 bases and J gave up 3 bases; unmatched junction bases: 9. The CDR3 contains 15 residues. CDR3 in amino acids: CATSIGQGTRYEQYF. In DNA, the CDR3 is TGTGCCACCAGTATAGGACAGGGAACACGCTACGAGCAGTACTTC.

This chain joins TRBV19 and TRBJ2-7, with 8 bases that match TRBD1. The V gene end was trimmed by 4 bases and the J gene end by 7 bases; junction bases not matched to a gene: 6. Germline CDR1 is LNHDA and CDR2 is SQIVND (reference sequence). This CDR3 spans 13 amino acids. The CDR3: CASSKTGVEEQYF. CDR3 DNA: TGTGCCAGTAGTAAGACAGGGGTAGAAGAGCAGTACTTC.

This clone was seen a handful of times. The gene calls are TRBV11-2 and TRBJ1-2; 7 bases agree with TRBD1. The CDR3 covers 13 residues. Germline V CDR1 and CDR2: SGHAT, FQNNGV. Germline trimming cut 4 bases from V and 5 bases from J; bases unmatched to any gene: 4. The CDR3 loop is CASSSDRRYGYTF. The CDR3 DNA reads as TGTGCCAGCAGCTCGGACAGGCGATATGGCTACACCTTC. The full variable domain, with the rest looked up from reference TRBV11-2 and TRBJ1-2, is EAGVAQSPRYKIIEKRQSVAFWCNPISGHATLYWYQQILGQGPKLLIQFQNNGVVDDSQLPKDRFSAERLKGVDSTLKIQPAKLEDSAVYLCASSSDRRYGYTFGSGTRLTVV.

This sequence joins TRBV6-2 or TRBV6-3 and TRBJ1-2, with D possibly matching TRBD1 (6 bases). The CDR3 covers 13 residues. From germline, CDR1 is MNHEY and CDR2 SVGEGT. Trimming shortened V by 0 bases and J by 4 bases, and 6 bases separated the two germline ends. As DNA, the CDR3 is TGTGCCAGCAGTTACTCAGGGGGCTATGGCTACACCTTC. It is translated as CASSYSGGYGYTF.

In DNA form, the CDR3 reads TGTGCCAGCAGCTTCCATAGCGGGGGGGCGAACGGGGAGCTGTTTTTT. This sequence encodes CASSFHSGGANGELFF. The chain has TRBV7-2 and TRBJ2-2; 11 bases align to TRBD2. The CDR3 has 16 amino acids. Germline values: CDR1 SGHTA, CDR2 FQGNSA. The ends lost 3 bases at V and 7 bases at J; junction bases unmatched: 7.

The V call is TRBV9, the J call TRBJ1-1; tentatively, D is TRBD1 (5 bases). Looked up from germline, CDR1 is SGDLS and CDR2 is YYNGEE. Trimming cost V 1 base and J 3 bases, with 16 bases left between them. The length of the CDR3 is 16 residues. CDR3 nucleotides: TGTGCCAGCAGCGTAAGCGGGACCTCTGGGGACACTGAAGCTTTCTTT. The encoded protein is CASSVSGTSGDTEAFF.

The V and J genes are TRBV5-4 and TRBJ2-7; 11 positions agree with TRBD2. CDR3 length: 16 residues. V trimming: 0 bases; J trimming: 8 bases; junction bases outside the gene matches: 10. CDR1 is SGHNT and CDR2 is YYREEE in the germline V gene (reference sequence). DNA for the CDR3: TGTGCCAGCAGCTTGGAGTTAGCGGGAGGGCCTAATAAGCAGTACTTC. It specifies CASSLELAGGPNKQYF.

The chain has TRBV9 and TRBJ2-1, with a tentative D call TRBD2 (5 bases). V lost 0 bases and J 12 bases, leaving 10 bases between the germline ends. Germline CDR1 and CDR2: SGDLS and YYNGEE. The CDR3 extends over 12 amino acids. Written as DNA, the CDR3 is TGTGCCAGCAGCGTAGACCAAGGAGGGCAGTTCTTC. This translates into CASSVDQGGQFF.

Worth noting for this clone: Different DNA sequences within this sample yield the same CDR3. The gene calls are TRBV7-9 and TRBJ2-6; a weak D match, TRBD2 (5 bases). The CDR3 is 16 residues long. V gave up 1 base and J gave up 0 bases, with 7 bases separating them. The germline gives CDR1 SEHNR, CDR2 FQNEAQ (reference sequence). CDR3 bases: TGTGCCAGCAGCTTAGGACGGGGCTCTGGGGCCAACGTCCTGACTTTC. It specifies CASSLGRGSGANVLTF.

This clone was seen once. The chain links TRBV2 to TRBJ1-2, with D maybe TRBD1 (6 bases). V was cut by 6 bases and J by 8 bases, with 10 bases left in between. Germline V lookup: CDR1 SNHLY, CDR2 FYNNEI. This CDR3 spans 11 amino acids. CDR3 sequence: CASSPDRGYTF. CDR3 sequence (DNA): TGTGCCAGCAGCCCTGACAGGGGCTACACCTTC.

This chain links TRBV6-6 with TRBJ1-6, with D possibly matching TRBD1 (6 bases). The germline CDR1 and CDR2 sequences are MNHNY and SVGAGI (reference sequence). This CDR3 comprises 13 residues. The V end was cut by 8 bases, the J end by 8 bases, with 13 bases between. The CDR3 here is CASRRGVYSPLHF. The DNA for the CDR3 is TGTGCCAGCCGCAGGGGTGTTTATTCACCCCTCCACTTT.

This clone was picked up one time. The chain recombines TRBV28 with TRBJ1-5; D is undetermined. The CDR3 is 15 residues long. The germline CDR1 and CDR2 sequences are MDHEN and SYDVKM. The V and J ends lost 6 bases and 3 bases respectively, with 15 bases between them. The CDR3 loop is CASRAPFGFNQPQHF. The CDR3, as DNA: TGTGCCAGCAGGGCCCCGTTTGGTTTCAATCAGCCCCAGCATTTT.

This clone was observed once. This chain connects TRBV11-2 to TRBJ2-1; D possibly corresponds to TRBD1 (5 bases). The CDR3 is 15 amino acids. The germline gives CDR1 SGHAT, CDR2 FQNNGV. V was pared by 5 bases and J by 0 bases, with 11 bases between. The CDR3 bases are TGTGCCAGCAGCCCCGACAGAAGCTCCTACAATGAGCAGTTCTTC. Its protein product is CASSPDRSSYNEQFF.

The chain combines TRBV4-1 with TRBJ2-1; a possible D gene is TRBD1 (5 bases). V gave up 0 bases and J gave up 2 bases, with 8 bases separating them. Germline V gene lookup returns CDR1 MGHRA and CDR2 YSYEKL. CDR3 length: 15 amino acids. CDR3 sequence (DNA): TGCGCCAGCAGCCAAGATCAGGGTCCCTACAATGAGCAGTTCTTC. This sequence encodes CASSQDQGPYNEQFF.